The 26 T cell receptor beta chains presented below share a single source sample, sequenced in a study of cytomegalovirus exposure and HLA in healthy donors. The repertoire was sequenced with immunoSEQ multiplex PCR; TCRdb's copy has only in-frame clones and lacks some. There are over 90,000 clones in the sample; approximately 95% occur only once, and roughly 0.9% lies in the top ten. Material: PBMCs. The receptors were sampled from a woman aged 18-29 years in good health and CMV-seronegative.

This chain uses TRBV18 with TRBJ2-3, with a tentative D call TRBD2 (6 bases). Germline lookup yields CDR1 KGHSH and CDR2 LQKENI. This CDR3 is 15 amino acids long. The V and J ends lost 2 bases and 5 bases respectively, with 14 bases between them. The CDR3 region is CASSPGREVGDTQYF. In DNA form, the CDR3 reads TGTGCCAGCTCACCAGGCAGGGAGGTGGGAGATACGCAGTATTTT. Combining the CDR3 with reference TRBV18 and TRBJ2-3 gives the whole variable domain NAGVMQNPRHLVRRRGQEARLRCSPMKGHSHVYWYRQLPEEGLKFMVYLQKENIIDESGMPKERFSAEFPKEGPSILRIQQVVRGDSAAYFCASSPGREVGDTQYFGPGTRLTVL.

CDR3 protein: CASSQDVAGGLADTQYF. CDR3 coding DNA: TGTGCCAGCAGCCAAGATGTGGCGGGGGGGCTCGCAGATACGCAGTATTTT. J is TRBJ2-3 and V is TRBV4-2, with 9 positions matching TRBD2. The V and J ends lost 0 bases and 4 bases, in that order; junction bases with no gene match: 8. The CDR3 length is 17 residues. Germline V CDR1 and CDR2: LGHNA, YNFKEQ.

In its sample, this clone was seen once. The rearrangement joins TRBV30 to TRBJ2-3, with 10 bases matching TRBD2. In germline, CDR1 is GTSNPN, CDR2 SVGIG (reference sequence). CDR3 length: 13 residues. V gave up 7 bases and J gave up 5 bases; unmatched junction bases: 6. In DNA, the CDR3 is TGTGCCTTAAAGCTAGCGGGAGTAGATACGCAGTATTTT. It codes for CALKLAGVDTQYF.

This chain joins TRBV7-9 and TRBJ2-3; the D gene is possibly TRBD2 (6 bases). Trimming removed 1 base from V and 9 bases from J, with 17 bases in between. Germline assignment: CDR1 SEHNR and CDR2 FQNEAQ (reference sequence). The length of the CDR3 is 15 residues. CDR3 loop: CASSLDGPMAGTQYF. CDR3 DNA: TGTGCCAGCAGCTTAGATGGCCCTATGGCGGGAACGCAGTATTTT.

The chain uses TRBV11-3 and TRBJ1-1, with unresolved D. Germline CDR1 SGHNT, CDR2 YENEEA. The V end lost 2 bases, the J end lost 0 bases, and 10 bases lay between the germline ends. CDR3 length equals 15 residues. The CDR3 sequence is CASSLQATMNTEAFF. CDR3 DNA sequence: TGTGCCAGCAGCTTACAGGCGACCATGAACACTGAAGCTTTCTTT.

The chain employs TRBV6-4 and TRBJ2-1, with 9 nucleotides matching TRBD2. V dropped 3 bases and J dropped 2; count of bases not matched to a gene: 8. Germline V lookup: CDR1 MRHNA, CDR2 SNTAGT. The CDR3 consists of 17 residues. The CDR3 loop reads CASSDEAGGGPYNEQFF. As DNA, the CDR3 is TGTGCCAGCAGTGATGAGGCGGGGGGGGGCCCCTACAATGAGCAGTTCTTC.

The rearrangement uses TRBV6-4 and TRBJ2-3; D remains ambiguous. Trimming shortened V by 0 bases and J by 0 bases, and 7 bases separated the two germline ends. Germline V CDR1 and CDR2: MRHNA, SNTAGT. The CDR3 is 15 residues long. The CDR3 spells CASSDSVESTDTQYF. Written as DNA, the CDR3 is TGTGCCAGCAGTGACTCGGTCGAGAGCACAGATACGCAGTATTTT.

V and J are TRBV6-6 and TRBJ1-1; D is ambiguous. The CDR3 totals 14 residues. Germline CDR1 reads MNHNY; CDR2 reads SVGAGI (reference sequence). Trimming took 2 bases from V and 5 from J, leaving 12 bases between them. CDR3 sequence (DNA): TGTGCCAGCAGTTACGACGGGGAGGGAACTGAAGCTTTCTTT. Translated: CASSYDGEGTEAFF.

CDR3 nucleotides: TGTGCCAGCAGCGCCCGACAGGGAGATTCCTACGAGCAGTACTTC. This gives the protein CASSARQGDSYEQYF. The chain links TRBV11-3 to TRBJ2-7; 7 bases match TRBD1. Trimming at V came to 5 bases and at J to 1 base, leaving 8 bases not matched to a gene. This CDR3 has 15 amino acids. Germline assignment: CDR1 SGHNT and CDR2 YENEEA.

The chain uses TRBV25-1 and TRBJ2-3; weak D call: TRBD2 (5 bases). Trimming took 7 bases from V and 3 from J, leaving 11 bases between them. Germline values: CDR1 MGHDK, CDR2 SYGVNS. The CDR3 covers 13 residues. The CDR3 sequence: CASMGSATDTQYF. CDR3 nucleotides: TGTGCCAGCATGGGGAGTGCAACAGATACGCAGTATTTT. Drawing the rest from reference TRBV25-1 and TRBJ2-3, the complete variable domain is EADIYQTPRYLVIGTGKKITLECSQTMGHDKMYWYQQDPGMELHLIHYSYGVNSTEKGDLSSESTVSRIRTEHFPLTLESARPSHTSQYLCASMGSATDTQYFGPGTRLTVL.

The chain uses TRBV6-5 and TRBJ2-6; a weak D match, TRBD1 (7 bases). Trimming removed 4 bases from V and 1 base from J, with 8 bases in between. Germline assignment: CDR1 MNHEY and CDR2 SVGAGI. CDR3 size: 15 residues. The CDR3 loop reads CASSSGGSGANVLTF. CDR3 sequence (DNA): TGTGCCAGCAGTTCAGGGGGGTCTGGGGCCAACGTCCTGACTTTC.

The V call is TRBV6-6, the J call TRBJ1-1; 9 bases map to TRBD1. The V gene end was trimmed by 6 bases and the J gene end by 5 bases; junction bases not matched to a gene: 7. Germline assignment: CDR1 MNHNY and CDR2 SVGAGI (reference sequence). The CDR3 length is 14 residues. The CDR3 DNA reads as TGTGCCAGCAGATTCGGACAGGGGTGGACTGAAGCTTTCTTT. It codes for CASRFGQGWTEAFF.

The chain employs TRBV29-1 and TRBJ2-1; D is perhaps TRBD1 (6 bases). V was cut by 7 bases and J by 3 bases, with 19 bases left in between. CDR3 length: 15 amino acids. Germline V CDR1 and CDR2: SQVTM, ANQGSEA. Here the CDR3 DNA reads TGCAGCGCCGAGTCCTGGGACACCCTCTACAATGAGCAGTTCTTC. As protein: CSAESWDTLYNEQFF.

V and J are TRBV6-1 and TRBJ1-1, with 9 bases identical to TRBD1. The germline V gene has CDR1 MNHNS and CDR2 SASEGT. J gave up 6 bases and V 4 bases, and 15 bases lay outside the gene matches. This CDR3 has 17 residues. CDR3 in DNA: TGTGCCAGCAGTGGCCTCGGGACAGGGCCCTTAGTGGCTGAAGCTTTCTTT. It is translated as CASSGLGTGPLVAEAFF.

The rearrangement joins TRBV5-4 to TRBJ1-3; TRBD1 aligns across 10 bases. This CDR3 spans 17 amino acids. CDR1 is SGHNT and CDR2 is YYREEE in the germline V gene (reference sequence). Unmatched junction bases numbered 9, after V lost 4 bases and J lost 2 bases. The CDR3 region has the DNA TGTGCCAGCAGCCGGGAGGGGGGGACAGGGGCTGGAAACACCATATATTTT. It specifies CASSREGGTGAGNTIYF. Full variable domain (outside the CDR3, taken from reference TRBV5-4 and TRBJ1-3): ETGVTQSPTHLIKTRGQQVTLRCSSQSGHNTVSWYQQALGQGPQFIFQYYREEENGRGNFPPRFSGLQFPNYSSELNVNALELDDSALYLCASSREGGTGAGNTIYFGEGSWLTVV.

The J gene is TRBJ1-1, the V gene TRBV6-1; 7 bases agree with TRBD1. Germline CDR1 MNHNS, CDR2 SASEGT. The CDR3 consists of 14 residues. Trimming took 7 bases from V and 1 from J; bases not matched to a gene: 6. DNA of the CDR3: TGTGCCAGCACCGACAGACAGGGGAACACTGAAGCTTTCTTT. It codes for CASTDRQGNTEAFF.

This chain joins TRBV7-9 and TRBJ1-4; the D gene is possibly TRBD1 (6 bases). The CDR3 totals 16 residues. Germline loops: CDR1 SEHNR, CDR2 FQNEAQ (reference sequence). Trimming shortened V by 5 bases and J by 4 bases, and 17 bases separated the two germline ends. CDR3 amino acids: CASSEGVQGYNEKLFF. The CDR3 DNA reads TGTGCCAGCAGCGAGGGGGTTCAGGGGTATAATGAAAAACTGTTTTTT.

This rearrangement joins TRBV9 to TRBJ2-6; 8 positions agree with TRBD1. This CDR3 is built from 16 residues. Germline V gene sequence: CDR1 SGDLS, CDR2 YYNGEE. Trimming took 3 bases from V and 0 from J; bases not matched to a gene: 2. CDR3 loop: CASSGTGISGANVLTF. The CDR3 region has the DNA TGTGCCAGCAGCGGGACAGGGATCTCTGGGGCCAACGTCCTGACTTTC.

V gene TRBV18 combines with J gene TRBJ1-2; D is possibly TRBD1 (5 bases). V lost 1 base to trimming and J lost 5 bases, with 11 bases between them. This CDR3 region has 14 residues. Germline V gene data show CDR1 as KGHSH and CDR2 as LQKENI. The CDR3 is CASSPRGQGYGYTF. The DNA of the CDR3 is TGTGCCAGCTCACCACGAGGCCAGGGTTATGGCTACACCTTC.

The chain combines TRBV15 with TRBJ1-2; no firm D call. The ends were cut back, 0 bases at V and 0 bases at J, with 17 bases in the middle. This CDR3 comprises 18 residues. Looked up from germline, CDR1 is LNHNV and CDR2 is YYDKDF (reference sequence). This CDR3 is CATSRDSRRSQTNYGYTF. The CDR3 bases are TGTGCCACCAGCAGAGATTCTCGCAGGTCCCAGACTAACTATGGCTACACCTTC. Combining the CDR3 with reference TRBV15 and TRBJ1-2 gives the whole variable domain DAMVIQNPRYQVTQFGKPVTLSCSQTLNHNVMYWYQQKSSQAPKLLFHYYDKDFNNEADTPDNFQSRRPNTSFCFLDIRSPGLGDTAMYLCATSRDSRRSQTNYGYTFGSGTRLTVV.

This chain joins TRBV11-2 and TRBJ2-2; D possibly corresponds to TRBD1 (6 bases). Germline V gene data show CDR1 as SGHAT and CDR2 as FQNNGV. This CDR3 contains 13 residues. Trimming removed 3 bases at V and 7 bases at J, with 9 bases between. CDR3 sequence reads: CASSLGANGELFF. CDR3 nucleotides: TGTGCCAGCAGCTTGGGGGCCAACGGGGAGCTGTTTTTT.

The chain has TRBV7-2 and TRBJ1-3, with D possibly TRBD1 on 5 matching bases. V was shortened by 2 bases and J by 2 bases, with 13 bases between the two germline ends. Germline V gene data show CDR1 as SGHTA and CDR2 as FQGNSA. This CDR3 is 16 amino acids long. The CDR3 loop is CASSLMGREPGNTIYF. As DNA, the CDR3 is TGTGCCAGCAGCTTAATGGGCAGGGAACCTGGAAACACCATATATTTT.

The chain carries TRBV10-2 and TRBJ1-5; D not resolved. V was cut by 3 bases and J by 0 bases, with 12 bases left in between. Germline values: CDR1 WSHSY, CDR2 SAAADI. The CDR3 extends over 16 amino acids. The CDR3 reads CASSDRDPNSNQPQHF. The CDR3 DNA follows: TGCGCCAGCAGTGATCGAGATCCCAATAGCAATCAGCCCCAGCATTTT.

The CDR3 DNA follows: TGTGCCAGCAGCTTAAAAGCGGCGGGAGCGGGGAATGAGCAGTTCTTC. The encoded protein is CASSLKAAGAGNEQFF. The V gene is TRBV11-2, the J gene TRBJ2-1, with 7 bases identical to TRBD2. This CDR3 has 16 residues. Trimming took 2 bases from V and 7 from J; bases not matched to a gene: 11. In germline, CDR1 is SGHAT, CDR2 FQNNGV.

V is TRBV12-5 and J is TRBJ2-7, with 8 bases fitting TRBD2. With V trimmed by 6 bases and J by 3 bases, 4 bases remained unmatched. CDR1 and CDR2 (germline): LGHNT, FRNRAP. The CDR3 is 13 amino acids. The chain's CDR3 is CASGEREIYEQYF. The CDR3 bases are TGTGCTAGTGGGGAGCGGGAGATCTACGAGCAGTACTTC.

The chain employs TRBV5-8 and TRBJ2-1; 8 bases line up with TRBD2. In germline, CDR1 is SGHTS, CDR2 YDEGEE. This CDR3 contains 15 residues. Unmatched junction bases numbered 8, after V lost 6 bases and J lost 3 bases. This CDR3 reads CASTRGGGLYNEQFF. CDR3 nucleotide sequence: TGTGCCAGCACCCGGGGCGGGGGGCTCTACAATGAGCAGTTCTTC.